A single sample gave rise to the 20 T cell receptor beta chains below, sequenced in a study of blood T cells in healthy people across ages. Together with a sample-barcoded 5' primer, a J-beta primer mix was included in a second PCR lasting roughly 6 to 12 cycles. Via MiXCR, TCRdb re-called the 5' RACE reads, giving one row per CDR3 protein. The sample carries some 730,000 distinct CDR3 sequences, about a fifth recorded once. Sample: blood. The receptors come from a man between 65 and 85 years old in good health.

As to this clonotype: At one boundary the junction diverges from the germline segment, which might be a read error. The chain carries TRBV5-1 and TRBJ1-2; D is possibly TRBD1 (6 bases). This CDR3 has 14 residues. Germline V gene sequence: CDR1 SGHRS, CDR2 YFSETQ. The CDR3 bases are TGCGCCAGCAGCTTGACCGGGACATCGGGTGGCTGCACCTTC. Amino acid sequence: CASSLTGTSGGCTF.

This clonotype occurred many times. The chain couples TRBV10-3 to TRBJ2-7, with D hard to call. CDR1 ENHRY and CDR2 SYGVKD come from the germline V gene. Trimming shortened V by 2 bases and J by 2 bases, and 10 bases separated the two germline ends. The length of the CDR3 is 14 residues. CDR3 nucleotides: TGTGCCATCAGTGAGCACTTCTCGACCTACGAGCAGTACTTC. It is translated as CAISEHFSTYEQYF.

This clonotype has just a few counts. The V call is TRBV5-1, the J call TRBJ2-7; D uncertain. The J call may be faulty, since TRBJ2-1 better matches the DNA end. CDR3 size: 15 residues. Germline V gives CDR1 SGHRS, CDR2 YFSETQ. The chain's CDR3 is CASSLAGNLDNEQFF. DNA for the CDR3: TGCGCCAGCAGCTTGGCCGGTAATCTCGACAATGAGCAGTTCTTC.

A few counts support this clonotype. V and J are TRBV19 and TRBJ1-1, with TRBD1 identical over 10 bases. This CDR3 has 15 amino acids. Looked up from germline, CDR1 is LNHDA and CDR2 is SQIVND (reference sequence). The V and J ends lost 5 bases and 1 base, in that order; junction bases with no gene match: 4. DNA for the CDR3: TGTGCCAGTAGTGTCGACAGGGGGCGGAACACTGAAGCTTTCTTT. It codes for CASSVDRGRNTEAFF. Drawing the rest from reference TRBV19 and TRBJ1-1, the complete variable domain is DGGITQSPKYLFRKEGQNVTLSCEQNLNHDAMYWYRQDPGQGLRLIYYSQIVNDFQKGDIAEGYSVSREKKESFPLTVTSAQKNPTAFYLCASSVDRGRNTEAFFGQGTRLTVV.

This clonotype was detected only a few times. The J gene is TRBJ2-1, the V gene TRBV7-7, with a tentative D call TRBD2 (5 bases). Trimming pared 3 bases from V and 1 base from J, leaving 10 bases between. The CDR3 runs to 15 residues. Germline V CDR1 and CDR2: SSHAT, FNYEAQ (reference sequence). CDR3 coding DNA: TGTGCCAGCAGCTTGTCGCCGGGATCCTACAATGAGCAGTTCTTC. This encodes CASSLSPGSYNEQFF. Drawing the rest from reference TRBV7-7 and TRBJ2-1, the complete variable domain is GAGVSQSPRYKVTKRGQDVTLRCDPISSHATLYWYQQALGQGPEFLTYFNYEAQPDKSGLPSDRFSAERPEGSISTLTIQRTEQRDSAMYRCASSLSPGSYNEQFFGPGTRLTVL.

The V gene is TRBV6-2 or TRBV6-3, the J gene TRBJ2-4; 7 bases are a match to TRBD1. The V gene end was trimmed by 5 bases and the J gene end by 3 bases; junction bases not matched to a gene: 7. This CDR3 is built from 15 residues. Germline lookup yields CDR1 MNHEY and CDR2 SVGEGT. CDR3 bases: TGTGCCAGCAGTCAAGGGGGCTCGGGCAAAAACATTCAGTACTTC. Its translation: CASSQGGSGKNIQYF.

This clonotype was seen many times. This chain connects TRBV12-3 or TRBV12-4 to TRBJ2-1; D not certain. The CDR3 is 12 residues long. Trimming stripped 5 bases from V and 6 bases from J, with 8 bases between. CDR3 loop: CASSLDRNEQFF. The CDR3 region has the DNA TGTGCCAGCAGTCTGGATCGCAATGAGCAGTTCTTC.

This clonotype was detected only a few times. The chain carries TRBV7-2 and TRBJ2-1; 7 bases map to TRBD2. V dropped 1 base and J dropped 4; count of bases not matched to a gene: 10. Germline CDR1 reads SGHTA; CDR2 reads FQGNSA. The CDR3 is 17 residues long. CDR3 bases: TGTGCCAGCAGCTTAGAAGAGGGACTACCATTATACAATGAGCAGTTCTTC. As protein: CASSLEEGLPLYNEQFF.

This clonotype was seen a handful of times. This chain connects TRBV6-5 to TRBJ2-7; no definite D call. V shed 4 bases and J shed 2 bases, with 6 bases lying between them. Germline V lookup: CDR1 MNHEY, CDR2 SVGAGI. The CDR3 consists of 12 residues. CDR3 sequence: CASSSRTYEQYF. DNA of the CDR3: TGTGCCAGCAGTTCAAGAACCTACGAGCAGTACTTC.

The chain is built from TRBV29-1 and TRBJ2-4, with TRBD1 identical over 8 bases. The CDR3 is made up of 14 amino acids. With 4 bases clipped from V and 6 bases from J, the junction kept 8 bases outside the gene matches. CDR1 is SQVTM and CDR2 is ANQGSEA in the germline V gene. CDR3 in DNA: TGCAGCGTTGCAGTGACAGGGGCCCCAAACATTCAGTACTTC. Protein: CSVAVTGAPNIQYF.

This clonotype was found a few times. The chain links TRBV12-3 or TRBV12-4 to TRBJ1-5, with D maybe TRBD1 (6 bases). V lost 7 bases and J lost 0, with 13 bases in between. The CDR3 covers 15 residues. CDR3 sequence (DNA): TGTGCCAGCACCGATCAGGGGTTTAGCAATCAGCCCCAGCATTTT. As protein: CASTDQGFSNQPQHF.

The chain has TRBV21-1 and TRBJ1-1; TRBD1 is the table's D call and was not checked against the DNA. TRBV21-1 is noted as a pseudogene. The CDR3 runs to 14 residues. CDR3 in amino acids: CASSKAGTGAEAFF. CDR3 coding DNA: TGTGCCAGCAGCAAAGCGGGTACAGGGGCTGAAGCTTTCTTT.

The J gene is TRBJ2-7, the V gene TRBV20-1, with TRBD1 matching 10 bases. The ends lost 5 bases at V and 2 bases at J; junction bases unmatched: 6. Germline V gives CDR1 DFQATT, CDR2 SNEGSKA (reference sequence). This CDR3 is 14 amino acids long. The CDR3 DNA sequence: TGCAGTGCTCCAACCGGGACAGGGGCCTACGAGCAGTACTTC. This sequence encodes CSAPTGTGAYEQYF.

In this sample, this clonotype turned up a few times. The gene calls are TRBV5-1 and TRBJ2-5, with D tentatively TRBD1 (6 bases). From germline, CDR1 is SGHRS and CDR2 YFSETQ. V shed 7 bases and J shed 5 bases, with 18 bases lying between them. The CDR3 sequence is 14 residues long. CDR3 region: CASHRDQGLETQYF. In nucleotides, the CDR3 is TGCGCCAGCCATCGAGATCAGGGGTTGGAGACCCAGTACTTC.

In DNA, the CDR3 is TGCGCCAGCAGCCCTTTACAACTAGCGCAACTCTACAATGAGCAGTTCTTC. Translated, it gives CASSPLQLAQLYNEQFF. The V gene is TRBV5-1, the J gene TRBJ2-1, with 7 positions matching TRBD2. The CDR3 consists of 17 residues. Germline CDR1 SGHRS, CDR2 YFSETQ. V shed 4 bases and J 3 bases; nucleotides not matched to a gene: 13.

The sample holds a few counts of this clonotype. This rearrangement joins TRBV4-1 to TRBJ2-5; tentatively, D is TRBD2 (5 bases). The CDR3 length is 16 residues. The germline V gene encodes CDR1 MGHRA and CDR2 YSYEKL. V was cut by 1 base and J by 4 bases, with 16 bases left in between. The CDR3 bases are TGCGCCAGCAGCCAAGGCGACGGTCTAGCTGGAGAGACCCAGTACTTC. Amino acid sequence: CASSQGDGLAGETQYF.

Turning to this clonotype: With a much larger clone just one base away, this may be a read error. The chain links TRBV7-2 to TRBJ2-3; D may be TRBD2 (5 bases). In germline, CDR1 is SGHTA, CDR2 FQGNSA. Trimming cost V 3 bases and J 2 bases, with 6 bases left between them. CDR3 size: 13 residues. The DNA for the CDR3 is TGTACCAGCAGCTTGACTATCACAGATACGCAGTATTTT. It is translated as CTSSLTITDTQYF.

CDR3 coding DNA: TGTGCCAGCAGCTTAGCGGACCACACAGATACGCAGTATTTT. Its protein is CASSLADHTDTQYF. The J gene is TRBJ2-3, the V gene TRBV7-7; D not certain. With 0 bases removed from V and 2 bases from J, the gap between germline ends came to 6 bases. CDR3 length equals 14 residues. Germline CDR1 and CDR2: SSHAT and FNYEAQ (reference sequence).

V and J are TRBV7-9 and TRBJ2-3, with unresolved D. This CDR3 has 12 residues. Trimming removed 10 bases at V and 4 bases at J, with 12 bases between. CDR1 and CDR2 (germline): SEHNR, FQNEAQ (reference sequence). CDR3: CANSQGSDTQYF. CDR3 bases: TGTGCCAACTCCCAAGGGTCAGATACGCAGTATTTT.

This clonotype was seen repeatedly, ten times or more. The V and J genes are TRBV7-2 and TRBJ2-7; D possibly matches TRBD1 or TRBD2 (6 bases each). Trimming stripped 3 bases from V and 2 bases from J, with 11 bases between. Germline CDR1 is SGHTA and CDR2 is FQGNSA. The length of the CDR3 is 14 residues. The CDR3 spells CASSFGGTTYEQYF. CDR3 coding DNA: TGTGCCAGCAGCTTTGGGGGGACAACCTACGAGCAGTACTTC.